Reported below is one T cell receptor beta chain. This clonotype showed up just a few times. Its antigen has not been determined. This may stem from a read error, because a much larger clone lies one nucleotide away. The CDR3 ends on some other residue instead of the conserved phenylalanine or tryptophan, so this is likely a read error. The data are from a study of Graves' ophthalmopathy and Graves' hyperthyroidism (dated by TCRdb to the late 2010s). Regarding the complete study: Peripheral blood was collected before any treatment was given, at the time of initial diagnosis. In a handful of hyperthyroidism patients, the T-cell repertoire of thyroid tissue was compared with the T-cell repertoire of blood. After sampling, hyperthyroidism patients received methimazole starting at 30 mg daily, and ophthalmopathy patients received high-dose intravenous methylprednisolone. An independent validation cohort comprised some 19 hyperthyroidism patients and some 16 patients who later progressed from hyperthyroidism to ophthalmopathy. In total, approximately 140 blood samples were TCR-sequenced: approximately 42 ophthalmopathy, 75 hyperthyroidism and about 17 hyperthyroidism-to-ophthalmopathy patients. The 85 to 100 discovery patients were randomly split 7:3 into training and test sets. To explore V-J signatures that separate ophthalmopathy from hyperthyroidism, a discovery set of 100 patients was enrolled, consisting of 40 to 45 with ophthalmopathy and approximately 60 with stable hyperthyroidism. The study used TCR beta repertoire signatures to distinguish Graves' ophthalmopathy from Graves' hyperthyroidism and to predict progression to ophthalmopathy.

V loses 4 bases of germline sequence and J loses 6 bases, and the interval between the two ends is 8 bases. Ends included, the CDR3 has 12 residues. Only the CDR3 region is kept as DNA, spanning 36 bases read in frame from base 1. According to the germline V gene, CDR1 reads KGHDR and CDR2 reads SFDVKD. Ophthalmopathy patients were characterized by moderately to severely active disease, a Clinical Activity Score of at least 3, a NOSPECS grade of at least 4, and a disease duration under 3 months. Patients were excluded if they had other autoimmune diseases, uncontrolled infections, pregnancy or lactation. Diagnosis relied on clinical symptoms, serum thyroxine, TRAb, thyroid ultrasound and orbital computed tomography. Using Ficoll-Paque density gradient centrifugation, PBMCs were isolated from about 9.2 ml of fresh peripheral blood. Total RNA was extracted with Trizol reagent and quality-checked on an Agilent 2100 Bioanalyzer.

Study-level results and caveats: Most expanded thyroid clonotypes with frequency above 0.001 were also detected in blood, suggesting blood repertoires may reflect the thyroid immune response. In cross-validation, the 13-signature model distinguished ophthalmopathy from stable hyperthyroidism with nearly 90% sensitivity and nearly 82% specificity, and in the test set the corresponding values were approximately 79% and 70%. In validation, the model predicted ophthalmopathy progression with less than 71% sensitivity and 72.22% specificity; approximately 12 predicted patients were CT-confirmed with GO in a median of roughly 6.8 months. No statistical method was used to set the sample size in advance, and the investigators knew which group each participant was assigned to.

For repertoire sequencing, TCR beta CDR3 regions were amplified from RNA transcripts. The first round of RT-PCR was done with HTBI primers and the Qiagen OneStep RT-PCR kit, and was followed by a second round of multiplex PCR, then size selection and purification. Libraries were sequenced on an Illumina HiSeq2000 using paired-end 100 bp reads. In the authors' own workflow: Reads were processed with SOAPnuke, discarding reads with adapters, uncalled bases, mean Phred below 15, or no exact constant-primer or identifier match. COPE v1.2.5 was used to merge high-quality paired reads. Clonotypes were defined as unique nucleotide sequences and were aligned to IMGT TRB V, D and J references using MiTCR v1.1. The analysis was limited to V-J combinations with a frequency above 0.0001, which together covered approximately 99% of the repertoires. A TCR clonal expansion and chaos score per V-J combination was defined as the ratio of F50 clonal expansion to chaos observed in the TCRdist matrix. Welch's t-statistics and random forest were used to reduce the features to about a dozen V-J combinations, which were then used as input to a naive Bayes classifier. Thyroid-blood repertoire similarity was quantified with the Morisita-Horn index. Using fastp at Q25 and MiXCR, TCRdb reprocessed the public reads and kept productive beta chains. Each entry merges the rows of one CDR3 protein and shows their most common DNA and genes. The V and J calls and clone size come from TCRdb's table, not from the authors' own analysis. The sample includes over 450,000 distinct CDR3 sequences, with approximately 15% observed a single time. Of the sample, 9.8% falls within the top ten clones.

The chain uses TRBV24-1 and TRBJ1-1, with the identity of the D gene unclear. The TCR was taken from a woman aged 25-40 years with Graves' ophthalmopathy. Donor details come from another sample of the same person, matched by shared clones. The sample was blood. DNA sequence: TGTGCCACCAGTGAACGTGGCGCTGAAGCTTTCCTT. Protein translation: CATSERGAEAFL.